These 5 T cell receptor beta chains were sequenced from one sample in a study of CD8+CD57+ T cells in acquired aplastic anemia. The template for TCR beta VDJ and CDR3 sequence profiling was genomic DNA. In TCRdb, the reads were re-called with MiXCR into one record per CDR3 protein. The top ten clones hold 35% to 50% of a sample with approximately 250,000 distinct CDR3 sequences, roughly 82% of them seen once. Sequencing involved patients with CD8+CD57+ cell expansion previously shown by flow cytometry. What was sequenced was sorted CD4+, CD8+, or CD8+CD57+ T cells (not recorded which) from PBMCs. Receptors originate from a human donor with aplastic anemia.

The chain links TRBV7-8 to TRBJ2-1; tentatively, D is TRBD2 (6 bases). The CDR3 runs to 16 residues. Germline V gene sequence: CDR1 SGHVS, CDR2 FQNEAQ. V shed 5 bases and J shed 11 bases, with 25 bases lying between them. This chain's CDR3 is CASSAGSGGIEKQQFF. The CDR3 nucleotides are TGTGCCAGCAGCGCGGGGAGTGGAGGCATAGAGAAGCAGCAGTTCTTC.

As regards this clonotype: The CDR3 ends on some other residue instead of the conserved phenylalanine or tryptophan, so this is likely a read error. The DNA is omitted, as the CDR3 cannot be located on it reliably, and the CDR3 follows TCRdb's listing. The CDR3 loop reads CASGFRSTEARDV. This chain joins TRBV7-9 and TRBJ2-3; TRBD2 is the table's D call, not checked against the DNA. In germline, CDR1 is SEHNR, CDR2 FQNEAQ (reference sequence). With termini counted, the CDR3 has 13 amino acids.

The genes are TRBV7-9 and TRBJ2-1, with D possibly matching TRBD2 (5 bases). V was cut by 1 base and J by 12 bases, with 22 bases left in between. This CDR3 comprises 16 residues. CDR1 and CDR2 from the germline V gene are SEHNR and FQNEAQ (reference sequence). As DNA, the CDR3 is TGTGCCAGCAGCTTAGTATCCGGGGAGCTGTTCATTGGGCAGTTCTTC. Its protein product is CASSLVSGELFIGQFF.

Only one count was recorded for this clonotype. The chain is built from TRBV25-1 and TRBJ1-1; D remains unclear. The germline V gene encodes CDR1 MGHDK and CDR2 SYGVNS. V shed 4 bases and J shed 1 base, with 10 bases lying between them. The length of the CDR3 is 14 residues. The CDR3 sequence: CASSGTVGNTEAFF. The DNA of the CDR3 is TGTGCCAGCAGTGGGACTGTGGGGAACACTGAAGCTTTCTTT.

The rearrangement uses TRBV7-3 and TRBJ2-3; TRBD2 aligns across 9 bases. J lost 14 bases, V lost 6 bases, and 15 bases had no gene match. The CDR3 sequence is 14 residues long. Germline CDR1 SGHTA, CDR2 FQGTGA. CDR3 nucleotide sequence: TGTGCCAGCAGTTTTAGCGGGGGTCGGGGTGCGACGTATTTT. This translates into CASSFSGGRGATYF.